These T cell receptor beta chains were read from a single sample in a study of post-analysis software for immune sequencing data. TCRdb processed the PCR reads anew with MiXCR; each CDR3 protein has one entry. The sample carries hundreds of thousands of distinct CDR3 sequences, 25% to 30% recorded once. Sequences were obtained from blood. These receptors all stem from a girl aged 10 to 17 with multiple sclerosis. The CDR3 runs from the conserved cysteine through the conserved F or W. The order of the fields is CDR3 DNA, CDR3 protein, V gene, J gene, clone size, D gene. D genes are given only for firm matches. The listing skips clone size in some rows; elsewhere it reads once, few, many or a size class.

CDR3 DNA: TGTGCCAGCAGGGACAGGGCCCAAGAGACCCAGTACTTC
CDR3 protein: CASRDRAQETQYF
V gene: TRBV27
J gene: TRBJ2-5
clone size: NA
D gene: TRBD1

CDR3 DNA: TGTGCCAGCAGCTTAGGACGGGTGGGGGGTGAGCAGTTCTTC
CDR3 protein: CASSLGRVGGEQFF
V gene: TRBV7-8
J gene: TRBJ2-1
clone size: many
D gene: NA

CDR3 DNA: TGCAGCGTGACGGGACAGGACCAAGAGACCCAGTACTTC
CDR3 protein: CSVTGQDQETQYF
V gene: TRBV29-1
J gene: TRBJ2-5
clone size: NA
D gene: TRBD1

CDR3 DNA: TGTGCCAGCAGTGGAACGAGGACTAGCTACGGGCAGTACTTC
CDR3 protein: CASSGTRTSYGQYF
V gene: TRBV6-6
J gene: TRBJ2-4
clone size: NA
D gene: TRBD2

CDR3 DNA: TGTGCCAGCAGTGACGGGGGGGCCGGCTACAATGAGCAGTACTTC
CDR3 protein: CASSDGGAGYNEQYF
V gene: TRBV6-4
J gene: TRBJ2-7
clone size: NA
D gene: NA

CDR3 DNA: TGTGCCAGCAGCCTTTGGCCGGGTGGGGCCAACGTCCTGACTTTC
CDR3 protein: CASSLWPGGANVLTF
V gene: TRBV14
J gene: TRBJ2-6
clone size: few
D gene: NA

CDR3 DNA: TGTGCTAGCAGCCAAAATAGCGGGGGACAAGAGACCCAGTACTTC
CDR3 protein: CASSQNSGGQETQYF
V gene: TRBV7-7
J gene: TRBJ2-5
clone size: NA
D gene: TRBD2

CDR3 DNA: TGTGCCAGCAGTTACTTCCGGGACAGGGGGGAGACCCAGTACTTC
CDR3 protein: CASSYFRDRGETQYF
V gene: TRBV6-6
J gene: TRBJ2-5
clone size: NA
D gene: TRBD1

CDR3 DNA: TGTGCCAGCAGCGTAGGTAGCGCCCCGGGGGAGACCCAGTACTTC
CDR3 protein: CASSVGSAPGETQYF
V gene: TRBV9
J gene: TRBJ2-5
clone size: NA
D gene: NA

CDR3 DNA: TGTGCCAGCAGTGACCCAACAGGGCCTGGGGCCAACGTCCTGACTTTC
CDR3 protein: CASSDPTGPGANVLTF
V gene: TRBV25-1
J gene: TRBJ2-6
clone size: NA
D gene: NA

CDR3 DNA: TGCAGCGTTGTTACGGGGGCGGGAGGACTAGCGGGTCGAAAGCAGTACTTC
CDR3 protein: CSVVTGAGGLAGRKQYF
V gene: TRBV29-1
J gene: TRBJ2-7
clone size: NA
D gene: TRBD2

CDR3 DNA: TGTGCCAGCAGCGTAGGGGCAGGGGGCACATATACGCAGTATTTT
CDR3 protein: CASSVGAGGTYTQYF
V gene: TRBV9
J gene: TRBJ2-3
clone size: NA
D gene: TRBD1

CDR3 DNA: TGTGCCTGCAGTTATTCAGGGTCGGTCTATGGCTACACCTTC
CDR3 protein: CACSYSGSVYGYTF
V gene: TRBV6-5
J gene: TRBJ1-2
clone size: NA
D gene: NA